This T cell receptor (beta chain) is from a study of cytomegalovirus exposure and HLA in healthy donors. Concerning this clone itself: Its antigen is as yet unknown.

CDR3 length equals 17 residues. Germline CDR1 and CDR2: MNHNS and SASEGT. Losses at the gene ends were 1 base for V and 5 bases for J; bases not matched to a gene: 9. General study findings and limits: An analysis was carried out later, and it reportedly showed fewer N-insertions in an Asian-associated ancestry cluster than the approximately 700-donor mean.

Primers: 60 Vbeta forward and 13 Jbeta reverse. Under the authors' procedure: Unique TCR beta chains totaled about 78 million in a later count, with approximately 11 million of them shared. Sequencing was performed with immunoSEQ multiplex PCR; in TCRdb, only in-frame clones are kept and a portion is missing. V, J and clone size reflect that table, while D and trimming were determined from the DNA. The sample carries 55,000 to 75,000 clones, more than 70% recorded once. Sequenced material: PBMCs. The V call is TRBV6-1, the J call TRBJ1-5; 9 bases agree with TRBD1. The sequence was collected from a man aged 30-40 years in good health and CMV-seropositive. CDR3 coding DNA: TGTGCCAGCAGTGAAGGGTTGAGGGACAGGGCCTATCAGCCCCAGCATTTT. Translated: CASSEGLRDRAYQPQHF.